The clone carrying this TCR beta chain showed up just a few times. Its antigen is currently unknown. CDR3 length: 21 residues. V dropped 0 bases and J dropped 5 bases, with 30 bases sitting between them. Germline CDR1 is LNHNV and CDR2 is YYDKDF (reference sequence). Preparation of the TCRbeta library used unique molecular identifiers. In TCRdb, the PCR reads were re-called with MiXCR into one record per CDR3 protein. The sample holds fewer than 550,000 distinct CDR3 sequences, roughly 10% seen once. The data stem from a study of T-cell reconstitution after alpha-beta-depleted transplantation in children. The study, taken as a whole, reports: In patients about two months after transplant, alpha-beta T cells reportedly arose from several hundred expanded graft clones. Fresh T-cell production supplied most of the T-cell counts and diversity seen one year after transplant.

The TCR originated in a female patient aged 2 to 10 who had a stem cell transplant for aplastic anemia, so the T cells may come from the graft donor. The chain uses TRBV15 and TRBJ2-3; perhaps TRBD1 as D (5 bases). The sequencing used PBMCs, mostly from graft donor cells, collected 180 days after TCRalphabeta/CD19-depleted stem cell transplant. CDR3 nucleotides: TGTGCCACCAGCAGAGAGGAAACGGGCCGAACAGCAGGGCTTAACGGAGATACGCAGTATTTT. Its protein is CATSREETGRTAGLNGDTQYF.